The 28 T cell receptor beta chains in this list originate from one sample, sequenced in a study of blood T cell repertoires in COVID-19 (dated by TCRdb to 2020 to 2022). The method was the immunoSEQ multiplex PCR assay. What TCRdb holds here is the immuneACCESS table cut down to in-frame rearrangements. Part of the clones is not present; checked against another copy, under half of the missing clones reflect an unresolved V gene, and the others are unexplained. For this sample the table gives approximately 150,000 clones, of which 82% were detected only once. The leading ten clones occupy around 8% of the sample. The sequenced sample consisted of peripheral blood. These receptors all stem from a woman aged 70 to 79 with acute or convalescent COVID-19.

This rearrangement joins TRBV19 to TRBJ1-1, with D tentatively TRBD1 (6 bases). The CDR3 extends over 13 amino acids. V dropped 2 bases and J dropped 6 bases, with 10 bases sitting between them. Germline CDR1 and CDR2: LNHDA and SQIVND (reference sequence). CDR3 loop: CASSIFGTPEAFF. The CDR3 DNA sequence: TGTGCCAGTAGTATATTCGGGACACCTGAAGCTTTCTTT.

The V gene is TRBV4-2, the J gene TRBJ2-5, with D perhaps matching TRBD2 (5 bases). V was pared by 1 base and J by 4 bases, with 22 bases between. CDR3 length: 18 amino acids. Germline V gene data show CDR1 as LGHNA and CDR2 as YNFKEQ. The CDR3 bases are TGTGCCAGCAGCCAAGGGAGTTACGCGACTACCCTGGGAGAGACCCAGTACTTC. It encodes CASSQGSYATTLGETQYF.

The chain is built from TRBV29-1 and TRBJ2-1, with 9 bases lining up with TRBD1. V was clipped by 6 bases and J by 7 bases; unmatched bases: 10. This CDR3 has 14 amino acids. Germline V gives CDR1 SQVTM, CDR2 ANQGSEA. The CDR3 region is CSVAGTGLRNEQFF. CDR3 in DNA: TGCAGCGTCGCCGGGACAGGGTTAAGGAATGAGCAGTTCTTC.

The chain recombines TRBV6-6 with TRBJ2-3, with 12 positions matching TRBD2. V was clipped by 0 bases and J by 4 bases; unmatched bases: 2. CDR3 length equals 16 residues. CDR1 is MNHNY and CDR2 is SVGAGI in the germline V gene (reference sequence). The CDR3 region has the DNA TGTGCCAGCAGTTACTCGACTAGCGGGGGAGCAGATACGCAGTATTTT. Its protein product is CASSYSTSGGADTQYF.

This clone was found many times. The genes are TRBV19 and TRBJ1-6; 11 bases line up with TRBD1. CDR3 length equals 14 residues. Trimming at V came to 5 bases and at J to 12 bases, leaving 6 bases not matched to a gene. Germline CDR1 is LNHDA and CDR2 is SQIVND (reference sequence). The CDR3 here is CASSSRTGGIPLHF. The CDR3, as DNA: TGTGCCAGTAGTTCCCGGACAGGGGGCATACCCCTCCACTTT. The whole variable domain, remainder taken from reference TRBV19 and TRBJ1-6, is DGGITQSPKYLFRKEGQNVTLSCEQNLNHDAMYWYRQDPGQGLRLIYYSQIVNDFQKGDIAEGYSVSREKKESFPLTVTSAQKNPTAFYLCASSSRTGGIPLHFGNGTRLTVT.

The CDR3 reads CSAEGQGKPYGYTF. DNA of the CDR3: TGCAGCGCCGAGGGACAGGGGAAGCCATATGGCTACACCTTC. The genes are TRBV29-1 and TRBJ1-2; TRBD1 matches at 10 bases. CDR1 and CDR2 (germline): SQVTM, ANQGSEA. The CDR3 has 14 amino acids. Trimming cost V 7 bases and J 5 bases; bases outside gene matches: 10.

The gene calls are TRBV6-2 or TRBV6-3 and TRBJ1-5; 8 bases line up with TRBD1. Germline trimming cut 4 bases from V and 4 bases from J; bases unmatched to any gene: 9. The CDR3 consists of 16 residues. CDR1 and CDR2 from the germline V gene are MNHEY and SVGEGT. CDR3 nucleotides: TGTGCCAGCAGTTTCCCCGCCACAGGGGGTAATCAGCCCCAGCATTTT. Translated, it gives CASSFPATGGNQPQHF.

The DNA for the CDR3 is TGCGCCAGCAGCCACCAGGGGGCGGGAGAGCAGTACTTC. This gives the protein CASSHQGAGEQYF. The chain has TRBV4-1 and TRBJ2-7; 8 bases are a match to TRBD1. Germline loops: CDR1 MGHRA, CDR2 YSYEKL. CDR3 length: 13 amino acids. V trimming: 3 bases; J trimming: 7 bases; junction bases outside the gene matches: 5.

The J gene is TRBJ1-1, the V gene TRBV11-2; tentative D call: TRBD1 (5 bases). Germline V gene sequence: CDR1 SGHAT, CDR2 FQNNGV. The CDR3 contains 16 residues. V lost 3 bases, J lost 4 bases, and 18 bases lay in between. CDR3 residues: CASSFPSSGKSTEAFF. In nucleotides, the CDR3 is TGTGCCAGCAGCTTCCCCTCCTCAGGGAAGAGCACTGAAGCTTTCTTT.

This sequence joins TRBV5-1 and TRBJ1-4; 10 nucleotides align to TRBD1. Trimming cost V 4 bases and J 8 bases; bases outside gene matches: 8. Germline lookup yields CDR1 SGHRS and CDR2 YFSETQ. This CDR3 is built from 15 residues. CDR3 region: CASSRQGASGEKLFF. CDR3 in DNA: TGCGCCAGCAGCAGACAGGGGGCGAGCGGCGAAAAACTGTTTTTT.

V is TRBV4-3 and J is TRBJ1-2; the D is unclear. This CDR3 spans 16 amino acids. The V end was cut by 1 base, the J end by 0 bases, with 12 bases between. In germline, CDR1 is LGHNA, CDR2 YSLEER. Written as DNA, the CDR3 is TGCGCCAGCAGCCAAGGACTCGTGATAGCTAACTATGGCTACACCTTC. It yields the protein CASSQGLVIANYGYTF.

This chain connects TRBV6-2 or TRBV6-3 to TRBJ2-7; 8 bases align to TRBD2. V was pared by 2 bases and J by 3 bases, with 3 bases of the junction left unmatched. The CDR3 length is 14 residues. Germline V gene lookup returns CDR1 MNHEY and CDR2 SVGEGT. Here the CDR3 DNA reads TGTGCCAGCAGTTACGGACTAGCCTTCTACGAGCAGTACTTC. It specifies CASSYGLAFYEQYF.

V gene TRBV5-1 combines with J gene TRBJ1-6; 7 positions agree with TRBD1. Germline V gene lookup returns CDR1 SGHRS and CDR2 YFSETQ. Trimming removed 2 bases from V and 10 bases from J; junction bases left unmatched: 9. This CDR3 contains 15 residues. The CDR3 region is CASSFRTGDRSPLHF. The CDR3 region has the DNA TGCGCCAGCAGCTTTCGGACAGGTGACAGGTCACCCCTCCACTTT.

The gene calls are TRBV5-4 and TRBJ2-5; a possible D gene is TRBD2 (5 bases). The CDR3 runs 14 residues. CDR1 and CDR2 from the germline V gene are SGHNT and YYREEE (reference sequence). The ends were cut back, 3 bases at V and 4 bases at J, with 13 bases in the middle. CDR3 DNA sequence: TGTGCCAGCAGCTCGCCGGGGATGGCAGAGACCCAGTACTTC. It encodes CASSSPGMAETQYF.

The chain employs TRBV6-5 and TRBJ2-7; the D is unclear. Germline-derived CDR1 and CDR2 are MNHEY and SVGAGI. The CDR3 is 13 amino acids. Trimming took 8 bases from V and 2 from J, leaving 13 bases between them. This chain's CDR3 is CASRPSPAYEQYF. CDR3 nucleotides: TGTGCCAGCCGCCCTTCTCCGGCCTACGAGCAGTACTTC.

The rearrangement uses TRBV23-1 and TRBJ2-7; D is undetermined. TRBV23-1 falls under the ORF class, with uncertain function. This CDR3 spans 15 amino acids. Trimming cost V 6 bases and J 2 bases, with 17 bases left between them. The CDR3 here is CASSRASPVAYEQYF. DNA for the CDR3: TGCGCCAGCAGCCGTGCGAGCCCCGTGGCCTACGAGCAGTACTTC.

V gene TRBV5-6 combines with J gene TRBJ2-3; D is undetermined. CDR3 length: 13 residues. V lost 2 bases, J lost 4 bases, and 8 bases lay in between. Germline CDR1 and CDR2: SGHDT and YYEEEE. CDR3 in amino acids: CASSFDLPDTQYF. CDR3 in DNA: TGTGCCAGCAGCTTTGATCTACCAGATACGCAGTATTTT.

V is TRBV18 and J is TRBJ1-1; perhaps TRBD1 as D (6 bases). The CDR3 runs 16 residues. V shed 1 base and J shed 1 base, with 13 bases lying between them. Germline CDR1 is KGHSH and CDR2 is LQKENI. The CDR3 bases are TGTGCCAGCTCACCACTCGGCGGGGGCGGGAACACTGAAGCTTTCTTT. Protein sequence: CASSPLGGGGNTEAFF.

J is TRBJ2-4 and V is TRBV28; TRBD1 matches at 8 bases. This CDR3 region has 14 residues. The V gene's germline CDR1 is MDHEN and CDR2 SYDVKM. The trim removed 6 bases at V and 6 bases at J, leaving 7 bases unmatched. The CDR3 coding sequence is TGTGCCAGCAGGGTGGGACAGGAGACAAACATTCAGTACTTC. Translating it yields CASRVGQETNIQYF.

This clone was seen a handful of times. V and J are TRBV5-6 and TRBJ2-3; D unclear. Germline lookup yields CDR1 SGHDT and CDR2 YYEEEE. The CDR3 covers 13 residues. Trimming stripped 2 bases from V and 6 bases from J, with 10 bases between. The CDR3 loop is CASSFVSADTQYF. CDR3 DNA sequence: TGTGCCAGCAGCTTCGTATCCGCGGATACGCAGTATTTT.

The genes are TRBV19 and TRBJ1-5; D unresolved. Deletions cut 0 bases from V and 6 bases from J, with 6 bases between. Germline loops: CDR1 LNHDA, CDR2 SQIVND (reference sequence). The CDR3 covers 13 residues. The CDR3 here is CASSIDLSQPQHF. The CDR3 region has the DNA TGTGCCAGTAGTATAGATCTAAGTCAGCCCCAGCATTTT.

Here the CDR3 DNA reads TGTGCCAGCAGCCCCGGGGGGACTCAAGAGACCCAGTACTTC. This codes for CASSPGGTQETQYF. This chain joins TRBV5-5 and TRBJ2-5, with 7 bases lining up with TRBD2. Germline CDR1 and CDR2: SGHKS and YYEKEE (reference sequence). Losses at the gene ends were 4 bases for V and 2 bases for J; bases not matched to a gene: 5. CDR3 length equals 14 residues.

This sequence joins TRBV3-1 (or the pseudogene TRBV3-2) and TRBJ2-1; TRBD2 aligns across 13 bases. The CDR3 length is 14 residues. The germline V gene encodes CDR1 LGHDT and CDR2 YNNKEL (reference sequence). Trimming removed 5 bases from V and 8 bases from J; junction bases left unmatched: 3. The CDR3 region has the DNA TGTGCCAGCAGCGGACTAGCGGGAGTGGATGAGCAGTTCTTC. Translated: CASSGLAGVDEQFF.

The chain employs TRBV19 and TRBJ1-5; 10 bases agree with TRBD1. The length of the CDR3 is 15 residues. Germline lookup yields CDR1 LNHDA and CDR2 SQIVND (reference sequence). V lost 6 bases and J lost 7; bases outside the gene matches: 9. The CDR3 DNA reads TGTGCCAGTAGCACCTTCGGACAGGGGGGACAGCCCCAGCATTTT. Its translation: CASSTFGQGGQPQHF.

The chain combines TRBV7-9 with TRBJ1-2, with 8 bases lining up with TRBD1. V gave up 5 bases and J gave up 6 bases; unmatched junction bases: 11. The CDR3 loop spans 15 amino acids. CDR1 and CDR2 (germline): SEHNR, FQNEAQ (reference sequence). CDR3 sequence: CASSLGQGLIHGYTF. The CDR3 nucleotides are TGTGCCAGCAGCCTAGGACAGGGTTTAATCCATGGCTACACCTTC. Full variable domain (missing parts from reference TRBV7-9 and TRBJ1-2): DTGVSQNPRHKITKRGQNVTFRCDPISEHNRLYWYRQTLGQGPEFLTYFQNEAQLEKSRLLSDRFSAERPKGSFSTLEIQRTEQGDSAMYLCASSLGQGLIHGYTFGSGTRLTVV.

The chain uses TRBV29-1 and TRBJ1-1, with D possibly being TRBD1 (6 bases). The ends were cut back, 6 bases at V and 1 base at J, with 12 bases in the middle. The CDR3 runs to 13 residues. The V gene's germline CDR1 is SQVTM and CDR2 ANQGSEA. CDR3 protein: CSVDSFGNTEAFF. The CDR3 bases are TGCAGCGTGGACAGCTTCGGGAACACTGAAGCTTTCTTT.

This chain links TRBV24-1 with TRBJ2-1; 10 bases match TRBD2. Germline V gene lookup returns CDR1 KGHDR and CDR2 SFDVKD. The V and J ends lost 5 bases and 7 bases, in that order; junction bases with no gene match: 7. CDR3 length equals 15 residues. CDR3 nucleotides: TGTGCCACCAGTGCCGAGCGGGAGGGCCGGAATGAGCAGTTCTTC. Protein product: CATSAEREGRNEQFF.

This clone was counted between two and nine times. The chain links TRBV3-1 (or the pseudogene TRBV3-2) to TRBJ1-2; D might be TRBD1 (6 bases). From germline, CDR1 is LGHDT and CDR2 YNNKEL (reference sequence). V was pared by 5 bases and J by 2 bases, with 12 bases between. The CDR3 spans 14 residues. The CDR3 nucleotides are TGTGCCAGCAGCAACCAGGGGTTAAACTATGGCTACACCTTC. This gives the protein CASSNQGLNYGYTF.